This TCR beta chain was identified in a study of blood T cell repertoires in COVID-19. TCRdb keeps only in-frame clones here, not all; method: immunoSEQ multiplex PCR. Of approximately 200,000 clones in the sample, around 88% were seen once. This study enrolled people aged about 18 to 90 from about two dozen US geographic areas. The V end lost 6 bases, the J end lost 6 bases, and 6 bases lay between the germline ends. The germline V gene has CDR1 MNHEY and CDR2 SVGAGI. CDR3 length: 11 amino acids. The chain carries TRBV6-5 and TRBJ2-1; no firm D call. Sequencing was done on a sample of PBMCs or T cells enriched from blood (not recorded which). The TCR sequence derives from a young woman who had been exposed to COVID-19. The CDR3 DNA sequence: TGTGCCAGCAGCCACACCAATGAGCAGTTCTTC. Its translation is CASSHTNEQFF.